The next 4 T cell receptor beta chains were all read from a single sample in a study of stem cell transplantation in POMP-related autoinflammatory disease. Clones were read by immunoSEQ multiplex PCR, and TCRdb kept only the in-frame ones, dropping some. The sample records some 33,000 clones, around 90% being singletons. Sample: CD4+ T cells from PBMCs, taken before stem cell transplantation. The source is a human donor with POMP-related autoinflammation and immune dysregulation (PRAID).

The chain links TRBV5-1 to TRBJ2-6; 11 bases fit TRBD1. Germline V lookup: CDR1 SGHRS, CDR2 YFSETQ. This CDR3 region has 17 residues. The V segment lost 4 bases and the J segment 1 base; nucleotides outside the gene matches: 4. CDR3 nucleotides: TGCGCCAGCAGCCTCGGACAGGGGGCGTCTGGGGCCAACGTCCTGACTTTC. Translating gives CASSLGQGASGANVLTF. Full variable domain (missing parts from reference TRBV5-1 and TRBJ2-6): KAGVTQTPRYLIKTRGQQVTLSCSPISGHRSVSWYQQTPGQGLQFLFEYFSETQRNKGNFPGRFSGRQFSNSRSEMNVSTLELGDSALYLCASSLGQGASGANVLTFGAGSRLTVL.

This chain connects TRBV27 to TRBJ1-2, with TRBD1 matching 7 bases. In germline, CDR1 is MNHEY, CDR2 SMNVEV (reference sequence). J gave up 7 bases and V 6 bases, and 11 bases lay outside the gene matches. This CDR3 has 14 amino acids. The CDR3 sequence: CASRKLGTESGYTF. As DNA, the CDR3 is TGTGCCAGCAGAAAACTCGGGACAGAGAGTGGCTACACCTTC.

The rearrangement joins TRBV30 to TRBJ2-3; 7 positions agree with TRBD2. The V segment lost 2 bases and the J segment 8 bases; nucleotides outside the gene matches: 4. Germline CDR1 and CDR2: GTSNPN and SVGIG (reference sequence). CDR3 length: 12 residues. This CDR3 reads CAWSLSGGTQYF. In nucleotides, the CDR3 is TGTGCCTGGAGTCTCTCGGGGGGTACGCAGTATTTT.

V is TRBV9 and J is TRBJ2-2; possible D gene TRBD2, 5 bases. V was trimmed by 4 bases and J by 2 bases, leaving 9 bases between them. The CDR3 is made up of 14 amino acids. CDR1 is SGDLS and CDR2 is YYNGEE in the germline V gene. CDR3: CASSPGVNTGELFF. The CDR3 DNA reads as TGTGCCAGCAGCCCCGGGGTTAACACCGGGGAGCTGTTTTTT.